The 31 T cell receptor beta chains in this list originate from one sample, sequenced in a study of radiation and T cells in renal cell carcinoma (TCRdb year 2020). Library construction relied on the immunoSEQ multiplex PCR assay. Not all clones reach the TCRdb copy of this immuneACCESS table, which keeps in-frame sequences only. Checked studies attribute under half of the gap to unresolved V genes and leave the rest unexplained. Within this sample are around 160,000 clones, with 88% of them counted one time only. The top ten hold around 4.1% of the sample. The time point label of this sample denotes: baseline pretreatment blood. The treatment or condition label corresponds to: 15 Gy SBRT to primary tumor, nephrectomy 4 weeks later. This material consisted of blood, taken from a patient whose treatment included radiotherapy and nephrectomy. The receptors stem from a woman in her 70s with renal cell carcinoma.

This chain links TRBV7-8 with TRBJ2-7, with a tentative D call TRBD2 (6 bases). Germline V CDR1 and CDR2: SGHVS, FQNEAQ. This CDR3 spans 13 amino acids. The CDR3 sequence: CASLAGSFDEQYF. CDR3 sequence (DNA): TGTGCTTCACTTGCGGGGAGTTTCGACGAGCAGTACTTC. Complete variable domain (other parts from reference TRBV7-8 and TRBJ2-7): GAGVSQSPRYKVAKRGQDVALRCDPISGHVSLFWYQQALGQGPEFLTYFQNEAQLDKSGLPSDRFFAERPEGSVSTLKIQRTQQEDSAVYLCASLAGSFDEQYFGPGTRLTVT.

This chain links TRBV7-8 with TRBJ1-4; 7 positions agree with TRBD1. The CDR3 contains 12 residues. Trimming took 0 bases from V and 12 from J; bases not matched to a gene: 1. Germline lookup yields CDR1 SGHVS and CDR2 FQNEAQ. CDR3 residues: CASSLATGELFF. The CDR3 DNA is TGTGCCAGCAGCTTAGCAACAGGGGAACTGTTTTTT.

V gene TRBV19 combines with J gene TRBJ1-3; tentative D call: TRBD1 (5 bases). V lost 7 bases and J lost 0, with 19 bases in between. CDR3 length: 17 amino acids. Germline CDR1 reads LNHDA; CDR2 reads SQIVND (reference sequence). The CDR3 DNA reads TGTGCCAGTACCGACCGGCGGGACGCCGGCTCTGGAAACACCATATATTTT. Translated: CASTDRRDAGSGNTIYF.

The chain uses TRBV19 and TRBJ2-5; no firm D call. Germline loops: CDR1 LNHDA, CDR2 SQIVND (reference sequence). V gave up 6 bases and J gave up 4 bases, with 27 bases separating them. The CDR3 has 18 residues. CDR3 in DNA: TGTGCCAGTAGGCTGAGACGGCTAATCGTTCTGAAAGGAGAGACCCAGTACTTC. Amino acids: CASRLRRLIVLKGETQYF.

The V gene is TRBV27, the J gene TRBJ1-4; D might be TRBD1 (5 bases). With 6 bases removed from V and 4 bases from J, the gap between germline ends came to 18 bases. The CDR3 is 16 amino acids. Germline CDR1 MNHEY, CDR2 SMNVEV (reference sequence). CDR3 protein: CASSLKGGALNEKLFF. The CDR3, as DNA: TGTGCCAGCAGCCTGAAAGGTGGGGCCCTTAATGAAAAACTGTTTTTT.

The V and J genes are TRBV7-9 and TRBJ1-3, with a possible D match to TRBD1 (5 bases). V lost 6 bases and J 0 bases, leaving 12 bases between the germline ends. The CDR3 runs 15 residues. Germline-derived CDR1 and CDR2 are SEHNR and FQNEAQ (reference sequence). CDR3 nucleotide sequence: TGTGCCAGCAGTTCGGGACTGTTCTCTGGAAACACCATATATTTT. This sequence encodes CASSSGLFSGNTIYF.

CDR3 in amino acids: CASSQDYSRTGGTGELFF. In DNA, the CDR3 is TGCGCCAGCAGCCAAGATTATTCCCGGACAGGGGGCACCGGGGAGCTGTTTTTT. The rearrangement links TRBV4-1 to TRBJ2-2; 10 nucleotides agree with TRBD1. Germline assignment: CDR1 MGHRA and CDR2 YSYEKL. Losses at the gene ends were 0 bases for V and 4 bases for J; bases not matched to a gene: 8. The CDR3 consists of 18 residues.

This rearrangement joins TRBV5-4 to TRBJ2-3, with TRBD2 matching over 13 bases. Germline V gene lookup returns CDR1 SGHNT and CDR2 YYREEE (reference sequence). The CDR3 consists of 16 residues. The V gene end was trimmed by 4 bases and the J gene end by 1 base; junction bases not matched to a gene: 3. The CDR3 DNA reads TGTGCCAGCAGCACCGGACTAGCGGGGGGCACAGATACGCAGTATTTT. Protein product: CASSTGLAGGTDTQYF.

This chain joins TRBV28 and TRBJ2-5, with D possibly TRBD1 on 5 matching bases. The CDR3 runs to 15 residues. Trimming removed 5 bases at V and 4 bases at J, with 17 bases between. Germline V gene sequence: CDR1 MDHEN, CDR2 SYDVKM. CDR3 in amino acids: CASSPPTAMGETQYF. CDR3 sequence (DNA): TGTGCCAGCAGTCCCCCGACAGCTATGGGAGAGACCCAGTACTTC.

The chain joins TRBV28 to TRBJ2-1; 13 bases fit TRBD2. The germline gives CDR1 MDHEN, CDR2 SYDVKM. The V gene end was trimmed by 6 bases and the J gene end by 5 bases; junction bases not matched to a gene: 4. The CDR3 has 15 amino acids. The CDR3 region has the DNA TGTGCCAGCAGCCGAGGGACTAGCGGGGACAATGAGCAGTTCTTC. Encoded protein: CASSRGTSGDNEQFF.

The chain is built from TRBV5-1 and TRBJ1-6; possible D gene TRBD1, 6 bases. This CDR3 is built from 16 residues. Germline V lookup: CDR1 SGHRS, CDR2 YFSETQ. The germline V and J ends were trimmed by 4 bases and 5 bases, with 16 bases remaining between them. The CDR3 region is CASSPRGGSHNSPLHF. CDR3 sequence (DNA): TGCGCCAGCAGCCCTAGGGGGGGCAGCCATAATTCACCCCTCCACTTT. Full variable domain (remainder filled in from reference TRBV5-1 and TRBJ1-6): KAGVTQTPRYLIKTRGQQVTLSCSPISGHRSVSWYQQTPGQGLQFLFEYFSETQRNKGNFPGRFSGRQFSNSRSEMNVSTLELGDSALYLCASSPRGGSHNSPLHFGNGTRLTVT.

V usage is TRBV7-2 and J usage is TRBJ2-3; tentatively, D is TRBD1 (6 bases). Looked up from germline, CDR1 is SGHTA and CDR2 is FQGNSA. Trimming cost V 5 bases and J 1 base, with 16 bases left between them. The CDR3 extends over 16 amino acids. CDR3 DNA: TGTGCCAGCAGCCTAGGCAGGGGACGGGGCACAGATACGCAGTATTTT. The encoded protein is CASSLGRGRGTDTQYF.

This rearrangement joins TRBV7-6 to TRBJ1-1; TRBD1 matches at 9 bases. This CDR3 is 15 amino acids long. Losses at the gene ends were 3 bases for V and 2 bases for J; bases not matched to a gene: 4. From germline, CDR1 is SGHVS and CDR2 FNYEAQ. For the CDR3, the DNA is TGTGCCAGCAGCTTTCGGACAGGGGATAACACTGAAGCTTTCTTT. Translating gives CASSFRTGDNTEAFF. The entire variable domain, with the rest obtained from reference TRBV7-6 and TRBJ1-1, is as follows: GAGVSQSPRYKVTKRGQDVALRCDPISGHVSLYWYRQALGQGPEFLTYFNYEAQQDKSGLPNDRFSAERPEGSISTLTIQRTEQRDSAMYRCASSFRTGDNTEAFFGQGTRLTVV.

The chain uses TRBV7-2 and TRBJ2-5; 9 positions match TRBD1. The CDR3 has 15 amino acids. Per germline, CDR1 SGHTA and CDR2 FQGNSA. The junction had 10 bases not matched to a gene; V was cut back by 5 bases and J by 6 bases. DNA for the CDR3: TGTGCCAGCAGCCGGGGGTCCGACAGGGGGAAGACCCAGTACTTC. It translates to CASSRGSDRGKTQYF.

This chain joins TRBV28 and TRBJ2-3, with D unclear. Germline CDR1 MDHEN, CDR2 SYDVKM. Trimming removed 7 bases at V and 6 bases at J, with 23 bases between. The CDR3 has 16 residues. CDR3 bases: TGTGCCAGCACTCACCTCGGATCCCAGGTAGATGATACGCAGTATTTT. It is translated as CASTHLGSQVDDTQYF.

The chain employs TRBV10-3 and TRBJ2-3; 9 bases line up with TRBD2. V was clipped by 4 bases and J by 1 base; unmatched bases: 0. Germline-derived CDR1 and CDR2 are ENHRY and SYGVKD. This CDR3 comprises 14 residues. This CDR3 is CAISGTSGTDTQYF. The CDR3 DNA follows: TGTGCCATCAGTGGGACTAGCGGCACAGATACGCAGTATTTT.

This chain links TRBV5-1 with TRBJ2-1; D perhaps matches TRBD2 (5 bases). The germline V and J ends were trimmed by 4 bases and 8 bases, with 19 bases remaining between them. From germline, CDR1 is SGHRS and CDR2 YFSETQ. CDR3 size: 15 residues. The CDR3 DNA reads as TGCGCCAGCAGCCTAAGGACGGGATTGGCCCATGAGCAGTTCTTC. As protein: CASSLRTGLAHEQFF.

This clone was observed a few times. The V call is TRBV30, the J call TRBJ1-1; TRBD1 is a possible D gene (5 bases). Germline CDR1 is GTSNPN and CDR2 is SVGIG (reference sequence). The CDR3 is 15 amino acids. The V end was cut by 3 bases, the J end by 1 base, with 15 bases between. The CDR3 sequence: CAWSPLRVGNTEAFF. The CDR3 DNA reads TGTGCCTGGAGCCCCCTCAGGGTGGGGAACACTGAAGCTTTCTTT.

The rearrangement uses TRBV7-2 and TRBJ1-5; D is unresolved. The V and J ends lost 1 base and 2 bases respectively, with 9 bases between them. CDR3 length: 15 residues. Germline lookup yields CDR1 SGHTA and CDR2 FQGNSA. CDR3 nucleotide sequence: TGTGCCAGCAGCTTAGTTTTCCAGGGCAATCAGCCCCAGCATTTT. Protein: CASSLVFQGNQPQHF.

V is TRBV30 and J is TRBJ2-5; 8 nucleotides match TRBD2. The junction had 4 bases not matched to a gene; V was cut back by 0 bases and J by 4 bases. Per the germline V gene, CDR1 is GTSNPN and CDR2 is SVGIG (reference sequence). This CDR3 spans 14 amino acids. The CDR3 is CAWSVGSGGETQYF. The CDR3 DNA follows: TGTGCCTGGAGTGTCGGGAGCGGGGGAGAGACCCAGTACTTC. The full variable domain, in which reference TRBV30 and TRBJ2-5 provide the parts outside the CDR3, is SQTIHQWPATLVQPVGSPLSLECTVEGTSNPNLYWYRQAAGRGLQLLFYSVGIGQISSEVPQNLSASRPQDRQFILSSKKLLLSDSGFYLCAWSVGSGGETQYFGPGTRLLVL.

The CDR3 region is CASSLYEQFF. Here the CDR3 DNA reads TGCGCCAGCAGCTTGTATGAGCAGTTCTTC. The chain links TRBV5-1 to TRBJ2-1; no reliable D call. Germline lookup yields CDR1 SGHRS and CDR2 YFSETQ. V lost 1 base to trimming and J lost 8 bases, with 1 base between them. The CDR3 has 10 residues. Together with reference TRBV5-1 and TRBJ2-1, the CDR3 gives the full variable domain: KAGVTQTPRYLIKTRGQQVTLSCSPISGHRSVSWYQQTPGQGLQFLFEYFSETQRNKGNFPGRFSGRQFSNSRSEMNVSTLELGDSALYLCASSLYEQFFGPGTRLTVL.

The rearrangement joins TRBV7-9 to TRBJ1-1, with 10 bases identical to TRBD1. Germline values: CDR1 SEHNR, CDR2 FQNEAQ (reference sequence). After removal of 4 bases from V and 0 bases from J, the junction contained 8 bases not matched to a gene. The CDR3 contains 17 residues. CDR3 coding DNA: TGTGCCAGCAGCTCCCCGACAGGGGGCGGAGTGAACACTGAAGCTTTCTTT. Protein: CASSSPTGGGVNTEAFF. The entire variable domain, with the rest obtained from reference TRBV7-9 and TRBJ1-1, is as follows: DTGVSQNPRHKITKRGQNVTFRCDPISEHNRLYWYRQTLGQGPEFLTYFQNEAQLEKSRLLSDRFSAERPKGSFSTLEIQRTEQGDSAMYLCASSSPTGGGVNTEAFFGQGTRLTVV.

This chain uses TRBV7-9 with TRBJ2-5; TRBD2 aligns across 8 bases. CDR3 length: 14 residues. CDR1 SEHNR and CDR2 FQNEAQ come from the germline V gene (reference sequence). V lost 6 bases to trimming and J lost 5 bases; unmatched junction nucleotides: 8. As DNA, the CDR3 is TGTGCCAGCAGTTCTAGCGGGCCGGGGGAGACCCAGTACTTC. Translation: CASSSSGPGETQYF.

This clone was observed once. J is TRBJ2-7 and V is TRBV5-4, with TRBD2 matching over 8 bases. Looked up from germline, CDR1 is SGHNT and CDR2 is YYREEE (reference sequence). This CDR3 spans 16 amino acids. Trimming cost V 2 bases and J 4 bases; bases outside gene matches: 11. CDR3: CASSLRSSGPPYEQYF. CDR3 DNA: TGTGCCAGCAGCTTAAGGTCTAGCGGGCCTCCTTACGAGCAGTACTTC.

The chain combines TRBV9 with TRBJ2-7; 7 bases align to TRBD1. The V gene's germline CDR1 is SGDLS and CDR2 YYNGEE. The CDR3 contains 14 residues. V lost 3 bases, J lost 1 base, and 4 bases stayed unmatched. The CDR3 reads CASSEAGGSYEQYF. CDR3 nucleotides: TGTGCCAGCAGCGAAGCAGGGGGTTCCTACGAGCAGTACTTC.

The CDR3 sequence: CASSLDGTRYEQYF. Written as DNA, the CDR3 is TGCGCCAGCAGCTTGGACGGGACACGGTACGAGCAGTACTTC. This chain uses TRBV5-1 with TRBJ2-7, with D perhaps TRBD1 (6 bases). V was trimmed by 0 bases and J by 4 bases, leaving 11 bases between them. The germline gives CDR1 SGHRS, CDR2 YFSETQ. The CDR3 has 14 amino acids.

CDR3 bases: TGTGCCAGTAGTGGCCAACGGCCCTACGAGCAGTACTTC. Its protein is CASSGQRPYEQYF. This chain uses TRBV19 with TRBJ2-7; D is ambiguous. Trimming took 5 bases from V and 2 from J, leaving 10 bases between them. Germline V gene sequence: CDR1 LNHDA, CDR2 SQIVND (reference sequence). This CDR3 has 13 amino acids.

The V and J genes are TRBV5-4 and TRBJ2-1; no definite D call. Trimming removed 0 bases from V and 8 bases from J, with 12 bases in between. The V gene's germline CDR1 is SGHNT and CDR2 YYREEE (reference sequence). CDR3 length: 14 residues. The CDR3 DNA follows: TGTGCCAGCAGCTTGGGTGCCGATCGCGATGAGCAGTTCTTC. This codes for CASSLGADRDEQFF.

V gene TRBV28 combines with J gene TRBJ2-2; 12 bases fit TRBD2. This CDR3 comprises 15 residues. The V gene end was trimmed by 2 bases and the J gene end by 7 bases; junction bases not matched to a gene: 2. Germline V gives CDR1 MDHEN, CDR2 SYDVKM. The CDR3 loop is CASSLRGLAGGELFF. As DNA, the CDR3 is TGTGCCAGCAGTTTAAGGGGACTAGCGGGCGGGGAGCTGTTTTTT.

This chain links TRBV19 with TRBJ1-4, with D hard to call. V was trimmed by 6 bases and J by 8 bases, leaving 22 bases between them. This CDR3 contains 16 residues. Germline CDR1 reads LNHDA; CDR2 reads SQIVND (reference sequence). CDR3 sequence (DNA): TGTGCCAGTAGCTTACTACCTCTATCGGCGAAGGAAAAACTGTTTTTT. As protein: CASSLLPLSAKEKLFF.

The CDR3 loop reads CAWSVRTSGVNEQFF. CDR3 nucleotide sequence: TGTGCCTGGAGTGTACGGACTAGCGGGGTCAATGAGCAGTTCTTC. The chain uses TRBV30 and TRBJ2-1, with TRBD2 matching 12 bases. Germline lookup yields CDR1 GTSNPN and CDR2 SVGIG (reference sequence). The CDR3 contains 15 residues. J lost 6 bases, V lost 0 bases, and 3 bases had no gene match.